This T cell receptor beta chain is drawn from a study of CD8 T cells in ankylosing spondylitis. Scientists made TCR beta libraries using quantitative 5'-RACE with molecular barcodes. TCRdb reanalysed the 5' RACE reads using MiXCR and keeps one entry per CDR3 protein. The table records a few hundred thousand distinct CDR3 sequences, under 8.5% of them present only once. Study findings and constraints: CD8+ disease-linked clones were present at relatively low frequencies in blood. Made up of about eight highly homologous variants, a TCR beta motif appeared characteristic of ankylosing spondylitis blood.

At least ten counts were recorded for this clonotype. What it binds is not known. The CDR3 runs 14 residues. Between the trimmed V and J ends, which lost 3 bases and 1 base, there was a span of 12 bases. Germline-derived CDR1 and CDR2 are SQVTM and ANQGSEA. The receptor was isolated from a male donor with ankylosing spondylitis. This chain connects TRBV29-1 to TRBJ1-2; tentative D call: TRBD1 (5 bases). The specimen sequenced was blood, either unsorted or a sorted T cell fraction (not recorded which). CDR3 protein: CSVDQAGFNYGYTF. CDR3 nucleotides: TGCAGCGTTGATCAGGCAGGGTTTAACTATGGCTACACCTTC.